This T cell receptor (beta chain) came from a study of blood T cell repertoires in COVID-19. About the study: The United States, Italy and Spain were the sources of the acute and convalescent COVID-19 samples. PBMCs, B-cell-depleted T cells, or T cells provided the cDNA or gDNA that made up the material.

The CDR3 has 15 amino acids. V lost 1 base and J lost 5; bases outside the gene matches: 3. Germline V CDR1 and CDR2: LGHNA, YSLEER. Original processing methods: Quantification of nucleated cells was approximated via reference gene primer amplification. The table came from immunoSEQ multiplex PCR; TCRdb's copy has only in-frame clones and leaves some out. V, J and clone size derive from that table, while D and trimming were established from the DNA sequence. The table shows some 200,000 clones, with 70% to 90% occurring only once. The chain links TRBV4-3 to TRBJ2-2; 8 nucleotides align to TRBD2. The receptor was derived from a woman under 30 who had recovered from COVID-19. Specimen: peripheral blood. CDR3 sequence: CASSQAAGGTGELFF. CDR3 coding DNA: TGCGCCAGCAGCCAAGCGGCGGGAGGAACCGGGGAGCTGTTTTTT.